This T cell receptor (beta chain) was documented in a study of Ad26.COV2.S vaccination and SARS-CoV-2 variants. General study results and limits: Vaccinees showed greater spike-specific TCR breadth than placebo recipients. Researchers reported similar non-spike TCR breadth in vaccine and placebo recipients. Total T cell responses may have been underestimated by the TCR breadth and depth analyses. It was reported that spike-specific CD8+ and CD4+ T cell responses were substantially broad after vaccination.

After removal of 10 bases from V and 5 bases from J, the junction contained 12 bases not matched to a gene. CDR1 is LNHDA and CDR2 is SQIVND in the germline V gene (reference sequence). The CDR3 has 14 amino acids. A note on this clone: Antigen: not known.

TCRdb keeps only in-frame clones here, not all; method: immunoSEQ multiplex PCR. This sample has approximately 340,000 clones, with roughly nine tenths found just once. This receptor was taken from a human donor who had recovered from COVID-19. The rearrangement links TRBV19 to TRBJ2-7, with 9 bases aligning to TRBD1. The sample here was peripheral blood, taken after recovery from COVID-19. The CDR3 here is CATSLGTGYDEQYF. DNA of the CDR3: TGTGCCACATCGCTCGGGACAGGGTACGACGAGCAGTACTTC. Together with reference TRBV19 and TRBJ2-7, the CDR3 gives the full variable domain: DGGITQSPKYLFRKEGQNVTLSCEQNLNHDAMYWYRQDPGQGLRLIYYSQIVNDFQKGDIAEGYSVSREKKESFPLTVTSAQKNPTAFYLCATSLGTGYDEQYFGPGTRLTVT.